The rows below give T cell receptor beta chains drawn from one sample of a study of T cell responses to AZD1222 COVID-19 vaccine. The data were produced by immunoSEQ multiplex PCR, yet TCRdb's version contains in-frame clones alone and is incomplete. Among around 130,000 clones, just under 95% were seen once, and the ten largest hold roughly 6.6%. Sequenced material: peripheral blood, taken on day 0 of AZD1222 vaccination. These receptors all come from an adult in good health. Each CDR3 is given with its conserved first and last residue. The D gene is left open where the match is weak. Only some rows state a clone size, as once, few, many or a class for expanded clones.

size	length	V	J	D	CDR3	DNA
-	15	TRBV5-1	TRBJ2-1	-	CASSLEGIPYNEQFF	TGCGCCAGCAGCTTGGAGGGGATCCCCTACAATGAGCAGTTCTTC
-	14	TRBV10-3	TRBJ2-7	TRBD2	CAIRRTSGSYEQYF	TGTGCCATCAGGAGGACTAGCGGCTCCTACGAGCAGTACTTC
-	17	TRBV2	TRBJ1-3	-	CASSLPGGTNSGNTIYF	TGTGCCAGCTCATTACCAGGCGGGACTAACTCTGGAAACACCATATATTTT
-	13	TRBV6-5	TRBJ1-1	-	CASTRQEGTEAFF	TGTGCCAGTACTCGACAGGAAGGAACTGAAGCTTTCTTT
-	14	TRBV6-5	TRBJ2-1	-	CASSSPGAGNEQFF	TGTGCCAGCAGTTCCCCAGGGGCTGGCAATGAGCAGTTCTTC
-	15	TRBV4-2	TRBJ1-2	-	CASSPTLGASGGYTF	TGTGCCAGCAGCCCGACCCTGGGGGCGAGTGGTGGCTACACCTTC
-	14	TRBV27	TRBJ2-7	TRBD2	CASSLGTSGIEQYF	TGTGCCAGCAGTTTAGGTACTAGCGGGATCGAGCAGTACTTC
-	12	TRBV7-2	TRBJ2-1	-	CASSPTDIEQFF	TGTGCCAGCAGCCCTACAGATATAGAGCAGTTCTTC
-	15	TRBV7-8	TRBJ2-7	TRBD1	CASSLEATGTYEQYF	TGTGCCAGCAGCTTAGAGGCGACAGGGACCTACGAGCAGTACTTC
-	17	TRBV6-2/TRBV6-3	TRBJ2-2	-	CASSYSKAGTAPGELFF	TGTGCCAGCAGTTACTCGAAGGCGGGGACCGCGCCCGGGGAGCTGTTTTTT
once	15	TRBV3-1/TRBV3-2	TRBJ1-2	TRBD1	CASSQAWDSNYGYTF	TGTGCCAGCAGCCAGGCGTGGGACAGTAACTATGGCTACACCTTC
-	14	TRBV30	TRBJ2-3	-	CAWSDTLRTDTQYF	TGTGCCTGGAGTGACACCCTAAGAACAGATACGCAGTATTTT
-	16	TRBV7-2	TRBJ2-3	TRBD2	CASSLLLAGSTDTQYF	TGTGCCAGCAGCTTATTACTAGCGGGTTCCACAGATACGCAGTATTTT
-	14	TRBV5-6	TRBJ1-1	-	CASSFKRRNTEAFF	TGTGCCAGCAGCTTTAAAAGACGAAACACTGAAGCTTTCTTT
once	11	TRBV2	TRBJ2-2	-	CARGTAGELFF	TGTGCCAGGGGGACCGCCGGGGAGCTGTTTTTT
-	13	TRBV7-2	TRBJ2-7	-	CASSLATGYEQYF	TGTGCCAGCAGCTTAGCCACAGGGTACGAGCAGTACTTC
-	16	TRBV19	TRBJ2-3	TRBD2	CASTARWAGGTDTQYF	TGTGCCAGTACCGCCCGGTGGGCGGGGGGCACAGATACGCAGTATTTT
-	15	TRBV3-1/TRBV3-2	TRBJ2-3	TRBD2	CASSHIAGDTDTQYF	TGTGCCAGCAGCCACATAGCGGGGGACACAGATACGCAGTATTTT
-	14	TRBV6-6	TRBJ1-1	TRBD1	CASSYGQGGTEAFF	TGTGCCAGCAGTTACGGACAGGGAGGGACTGAAGCTTTCTTT
-	13	TRBV6-5	TRBJ1-1	-	CASNIGVRTEAFF	TGTGCCAGCAACATAGGGGTCCGCACTGAAGCTTTCTTT
-	16	TRBV7-2	TRBJ2-5	-	CASSLARLAKVETQYF	TGTGCCAGCAGCTTAGCTAGGCTAGCAAAAGTGGAGACCCAGTACTTC
-	14	TRBV25-1	TRBJ2-5	-	CASSEWAEQETQYF	TGTGCCAGCAGTGAATGGGCAGAACAAGAGACCCAGTACTTC
once	12	TRBV6-2/TRBV6-3	TRBJ1-2	-	CASSPSNYGYTF	TGTGCCAGCAGCCCTTCCAACTATGGCTACACCTTC
-	14	TRBV10-1	TRBJ1-2	-	CASSSGPLNYGYTF	TGCGCCAGCAGCTCCGGACCGTTGAACTATGGCTACACCTTC
-	12	TRBV4-3	TRBJ2-3	-	CASRRDTDTQYF	TGCGCCAGCAGGAGGGACACAGATACGCAGTATTTT
-	13	TRBV30	TRBJ2-7	TRBD2	CAWSGEGTYEQYF	TGTGCCTGGAGCGGGGAGGGGACCTACGAGCAGTACTTC
-	15	TRBV18	TRBJ2-7	TRBD2	CASSPGTSGSYEQYF	TGTGCCAGCTCCCCCGGGACTAGCGGATCCTACGAGCAGTACTTC
-	14	TRBV28	TRBJ2-1	-	CASSLGFIYNEQFF	TGTGCCAGCAGTTTAGGTTTCATCTACAATGAGCAGTTCTTC
few	17	TRBV4-2	TRBJ1-6	-	CASSQDQRATYNSPLHF	TGTGCCAGCAGCCAAGATCAGCGGGCAACTTATAATTCACCCCTCCACTTT
-	11	TRBV6-2/TRBV6-3	TRBJ2-7	-	CASSDSYEQYF	TGTGCCAGCAGTGACTCCTACGAGCAGTACTTC
-	14	TRBV28	TRBJ1-1	TRBD1	CASRPTGYSSEAFF	TGTGCCAGCAGGCCGACAGGGTACTCTTCTGAAGCTTTCTTT
-	15	TRBV29-1	TRBJ2-1	-	CSVEDRWSPYNEQFF	TGCAGCGTTGAAGATCGTTGGAGCCCCTACAATGAGCAGTTCTTC
-	15	TRBV4-1	TRBJ2-7	TRBD1	CASSPRQGPFYEQYF	TGCGCCAGCAGCCCACGACAGGGTCCTTTCTACGAGCAGTACTTC
-	15	TRBV9	TRBJ2-1	TRBD2	CASSESGGSYNEQFF	TGTGCCAGCAGCGAAAGCGGGGGCTCCTACAATGAGCAGTTCTTC
-	17	TRBV14	TRBJ2-1	-	CASSQEGFERSYNEQFF	TGTGCCAGCAGCCAAGAGGGGTTTGAGCGTTCCTACAATGAGCAGTTCTTC
-	14	TRBV4-1	TRBJ2-1	-	CASSQDTGNNEQFF	TGCGCCAGCAGCCAGGACACAGGGAACAATGAGCAGTTCTTC
-	19	TRBV7-8	TRBJ2-1	TRBD2	CASSLARLAGESRYNEQFF	TGTGCCAGCAGCTTAGCGCGACTAGCGGGAGAATCTAGATACAATGAGCAGTTCTTC
-	11	TRBV7-9	TRBJ2-7	-	CASSGNYEQYF	TGTGCCAGCAGCGGCAACTACGAGCAGTACTTC
-	14	TRBV6-2/TRBV6-3	TRBJ2-7	TRBD1	CASSHRDRIYEQYF	TGTGCCAGCAGTCACCGGGACAGGATCTACGAGCAGTACTTC
-	14	TRBV5-1	TRBJ1-3	TRBD1	CASSPGQGGNTIYF	TGCGCCAGCAGCCCGGGACAGGGGGGAAACACCATATATTTT
once	13	TRBV6-5	TRBJ1-1	-	CASSYQGLGEAFF	TGTGCCAGCAGTTACCAGGGATTAGGTGAAGCTTTCTTT
-	15	TRBV11-2	TRBJ1-2	TRBD1	CASSFPGGSSYGYTF	TGTGCCAGCAGCTTCCCAGGGGGCTCAAGCTATGGCTACACCTTC
-	13	TRBV7-9	TRBJ2-3	-	CASSLSSGDTQYF	TGTGCCAGCAGCTTAAGTTCCGGAGATACGCAGTATTTT
-	14	TRBV6-5	TRBJ2-7	TRBD2	CASGGRAGSYEQYF	TGTGCCAGCGGCGGGAGGGCCGGGTCCTACGAGCAGTACTTC
-	11	TRBV6-5	TRBJ1-1	-	CASGRVSEAFF	TGTGCCAGCGGGAGGGTCTCTGAAGCTTTCTTT
-	13	TRBV4-1	TRBJ2-1	TRBD1	CASSPEQGNEQFF	TGCGCCAGCAGCCCAGAACAGGGGAATGAGCAGTTCTTC
-	15	TRBV5-1	TRBJ1-4	-	CASSSTAPTNEKLFF	TGCGCCAGCAGCTCGACAGCGCCAACTAATGAAAAACTGTTTTTT
-	15	TRBV6-5	TRBJ2-5	-	CASSRTLGLGETQYF	TGTGCCAGCAGTCGTACACTGGGTTTGGGGGAGACCCAGTACTTC
-	16	TRBV28	TRBJ2-4	-	CASSLRLVAAKNIQYF	TGTGCCAGCAGTTTAAGGCTAGTCGCGGCCAAAAACATTCAGTACTTC
-	14	TRBV14	TRBJ1-2	-	CASSPNSGNYGYTF	TGTGCCAGCAGCCCGAACTCGGGGAACTATGGCTACACCTTC
-	13	TRBV7-2	TRBJ2-1	-	CASSSGQHNEQFF	TGTGCCAGCAGCTCCGGACAGCACAATGAGCAGTTCTTC
-	13	TRBV6-2/TRBV6-3	TRBJ1-2	-	CASSSDGNYGYTF	TGTGCCAGCAGCTCGGACGGTAACTATGGCTACACCTTC
once	15	TRBV5-1	TRBJ1-3	-	CASSLGAASGNTIYF	TGCGCCAGCAGCTTAGGTGCGGCCAGCGGAAACACCATATATTTT
-	16	TRBV7-2	TRBJ2-2	-	CASSGQGLRFTGELFF	TGTGCCAGCAGCGGCCAGGGACTTCGATTCACCGGGGAGCTGTTTTTT
-	15	TRBV5-4	TRBJ2-3	TRBD2	CASSSGLAGTDTQYF	TGTGCCAGCAGTTCCGGACTAGCGGGAACAGATACGCAGTATTTT
-	13	TRBV14	TRBJ2-2	-	CASSQASIRELFF	TGTGCCAGCAGCCAAGCTAGCATCAGGGAGCTGTTTTTT
few	15	TRBV18	TRBJ2-3	TRBD2	CASSPGAGETDTQYF	TGTGCCAGCTCACCAGGGGCGGGAGAAACAGATACGCAGTATTTT
-	14	TRBV7-8	TRBJ1-1	-	CASSPSSENTEAFF	TGTGCCAGCAGCCCATCCTCTGAGAACACTGAAGCTTTCTTT
-	12	TRBV6-2/TRBV6-3	TRBJ1-2	TRBD1	CASSWTGSGYTF	TGTGCCAGCAGTTGGACAGGGAGTGGCTACACCTTC